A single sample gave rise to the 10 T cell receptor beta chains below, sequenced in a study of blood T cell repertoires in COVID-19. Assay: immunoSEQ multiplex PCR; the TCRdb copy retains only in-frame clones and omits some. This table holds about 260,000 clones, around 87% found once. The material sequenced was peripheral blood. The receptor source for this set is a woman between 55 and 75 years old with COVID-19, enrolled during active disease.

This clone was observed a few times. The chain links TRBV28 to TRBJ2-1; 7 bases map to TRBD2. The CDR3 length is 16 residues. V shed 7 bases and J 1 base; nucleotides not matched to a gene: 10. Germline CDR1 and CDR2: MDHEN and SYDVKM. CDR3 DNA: TGTGCCAGCATTACCTTCGGGGGGAGATCCTACAATGAGCAGTTCTTC. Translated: CASITFGGRSYNEQFF.

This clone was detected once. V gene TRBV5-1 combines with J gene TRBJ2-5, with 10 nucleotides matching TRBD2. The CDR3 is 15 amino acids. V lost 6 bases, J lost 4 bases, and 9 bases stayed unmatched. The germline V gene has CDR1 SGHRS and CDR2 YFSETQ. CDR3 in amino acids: CASTNLAGVGETQYF. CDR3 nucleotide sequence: TGCGCCAGCACCAATCTAGCGGGAGTAGGAGAGACCCAGTACTTC.

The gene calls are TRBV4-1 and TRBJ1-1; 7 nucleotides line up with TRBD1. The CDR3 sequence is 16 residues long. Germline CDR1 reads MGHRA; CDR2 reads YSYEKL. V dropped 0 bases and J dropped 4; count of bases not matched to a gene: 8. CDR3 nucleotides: TGCGCCAGCAGCCAAGAGAAGACAGGGCGGGCCACTGAAGCTTTCTTT. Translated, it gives CASSQEKTGRATEAFF.

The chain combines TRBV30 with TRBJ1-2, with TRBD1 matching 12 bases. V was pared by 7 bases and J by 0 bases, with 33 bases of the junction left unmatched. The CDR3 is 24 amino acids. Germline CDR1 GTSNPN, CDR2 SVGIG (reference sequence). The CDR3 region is CASLRSGQGANLRSGQGANYGYTF. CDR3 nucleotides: TGTGCCTCCCTACGATCGGGACAGGGGGCTAACCTACGATCGGGACAGGGGGCTAACTATGGCTACACCTTC.

DNA of the CDR3: TGTGCCAGCACCCTGGGGGGAGGTCTACAGCAGTACTTC. Protein product: CASTLGGGLQQYF. The chain combines TRBV6-6 with TRBJ2-7; perhaps TRBD2 as D (6 bases). Germline V gene sequence: CDR1 MNHNY, CDR2 SVGAGI (reference sequence). The length of the CDR3 is 13 residues. Trimming cost V 7 bases and J 8 bases, with 18 bases left between them.

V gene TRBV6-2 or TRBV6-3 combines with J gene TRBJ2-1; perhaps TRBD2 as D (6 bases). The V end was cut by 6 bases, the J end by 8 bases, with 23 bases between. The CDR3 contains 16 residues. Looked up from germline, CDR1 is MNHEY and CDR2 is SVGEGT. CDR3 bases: TGTGCCAGCAGCACCATCGGGACTTCTCGAGGCGATGAGCAGTTCTTC. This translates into CASSTIGTSRGDEQFF.

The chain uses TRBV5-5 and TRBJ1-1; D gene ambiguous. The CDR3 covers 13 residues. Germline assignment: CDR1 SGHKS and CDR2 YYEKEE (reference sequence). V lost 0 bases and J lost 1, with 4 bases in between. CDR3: CASSLAGNTEAFF. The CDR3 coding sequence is TGTGCCAGCAGCTTGGCAGGGAACACTGAAGCTTTCTTT.

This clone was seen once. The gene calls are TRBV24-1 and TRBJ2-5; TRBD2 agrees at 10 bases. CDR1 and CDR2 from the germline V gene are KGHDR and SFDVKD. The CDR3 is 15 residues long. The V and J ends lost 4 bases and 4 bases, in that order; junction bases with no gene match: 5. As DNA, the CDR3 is TGTGCCACCAGTGAATCCCTAGCGGGAGCAGAGACCCAGTACTTC. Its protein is CATSESLAGAETQYF.

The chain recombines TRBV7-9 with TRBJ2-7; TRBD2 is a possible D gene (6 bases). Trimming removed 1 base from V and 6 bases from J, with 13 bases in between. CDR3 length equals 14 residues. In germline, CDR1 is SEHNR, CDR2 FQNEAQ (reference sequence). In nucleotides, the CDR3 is TGTGCCAGCAGCTTAGATGGAGGGGCTCGCGAGCAGTACTTC. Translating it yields CASSLDGGAREQYF.

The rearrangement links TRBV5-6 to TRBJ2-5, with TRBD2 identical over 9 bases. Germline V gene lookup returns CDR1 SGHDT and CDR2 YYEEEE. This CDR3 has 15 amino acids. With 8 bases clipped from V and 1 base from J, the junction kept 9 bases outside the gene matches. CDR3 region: CASSAGGPLQETQYF. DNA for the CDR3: TGTGCCAGTTCAGCGGGAGGTCCCCTCCAAGAGACCCAGTACTTC. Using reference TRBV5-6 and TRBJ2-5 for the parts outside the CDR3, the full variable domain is DAGVTQSPTHLIKTRGQQVTLRCSPKSGHDTVSWYQQALGQGPQFIFQYYEEEERQRGNFPDRFSGHQFPNYSSELNVNALLLGDSALYLCASSAGGPLQETQYFGPGTRLLVL.